This T cell receptor beta chain was identified in a study of blood T cell repertoires in COVID-19. As for the study in general: Sources were T cells, B-cell-depleted T cells, or PBMCs; the material itself was cDNA or gDNA.

With 2 bases removed from V and 0 bases from J, the gap between germline ends came to 11 bases. The CDR3 is 15 residues long. Looked up from germline, CDR1 is SGHAT and CDR2 is FQNNGV. As handled by the study authors: Reference gene primers were amplified, and this amplification served to estimate nucleated cell counts. Data came from immunoSEQ multiplex PCR; TCRdb stores just in-frame clones and leaves some out. V and J calls plus clone size are reproduced from that table; the DNA served to infer D and trimming. The sample has 150,000 to 200,000 clones; roughly 85% are singletons. The rearrangement joins TRBV11-2 to TRBJ2-7; perhaps TRBD2 as D (6 bases). Sequenced material: peripheral blood. This receptor was obtained from a man in his sixties with acute or convalescent COVID-19. For the CDR3, the DNA is TGTGCCAGCAGCTTATTAGCGGCCTACTCCTACGAGCAGTACTTC. Amino acid sequence: CASSLLAAYSYEQYF.